Presented here are 2 T cell receptor beta chains from one specimen sequenced in a study of T cells in women clearing cervical HPV infection. Sequencing used immunoSEQ multiplex PCR; TCRdb keeps in-frame clones, though not all of them. The sample includes about 39,000 clones. Sequenced material: blood buffy coat. The receptors stem from a woman between 18 and 70 years old with a cervical HPV16 infection that either progressed to CIN3+ or cleared (not recorded which).

On this clone: The sequenced fragment ends 3 residues before the CDR3 boundary, so the rest is inferred from the germline J gene. This sequence joins TRBV29-1 and TRBJ1-1; 7 nucleotides line up with TRBD1. The CDR3 contains 13 residues. Per the germline V gene, CDR1 is SQVTM and CDR2 is ANQGSEA. With 4 bases clipped from V and 4 bases from J, the junction kept 6 bases outside the gene matches. The CDR3 reads CSVGQGGGTEAFF. CDR3 bases read: TGCAGCGTTGGACAGGGCGGTGGCACTGAA.

Turning to this clone: The read ends 3 residues early relative to the CDR3; the germline J gene fills the gap. The chain links TRBV5-1 to TRBJ1-3; tentatively, D is TRBD1 (5 bases). The CDR3 runs 16 residues. Trimming pared 3 bases from V and 2 bases from J, leaving 15 bases between. CDR1 and CDR2 from the germline V gene are SGHRS and YFSETQ. The sequenced CDR3 bases are TGCGCCAGCAGCTACGACAGAGCTACCCCTGGAAACACC. Its protein product is CASSYDRATPGNT. The entire CDR3 sequence reads CASSYDRATPGNTIYF.